This TCR beta chain was profiled in a study of CD8 T cells in ankylosing spondylitis. This clonotype was detected many times. Germline V lookup: CDR1 SGHDN, CDR2 FVKESK. The CDR3 runs to 13 residues. With 0 bases removed from V and 13 bases from J, the gap between germline ends came to 13 bases. One entry per CDR3 protein, called by TCRdb with MiXCR from the 5' RACE reads. The table has some 140,000 distinct CDR3 sequences, roughly an eighth seen once. The specimen was blood, either unsorted or a sorted T cell fraction (not recorded which). J is TRBJ2-1 and V is TRBV14; D is ambiguous. The sequence was obtained from a female donor with ankylosing spondylitis or in good health (not recorded which). CDR3 amino acids: CASSQDLTLAQFF. CDR3 DNA: TGTGCCAGCAGCCAAGATCTTACCTTAGCTCAGTTCTTC. Full variable domain (remainder filled in from reference TRBV14 and TRBJ2-1): EAGVTQFPSHSVIEKGQTVTLRCDPISGHDNLYWYRRVMGKEIKFLLHFVKESKQDESGMPNNRFLAERTGGTYSTLKVQPAELEDSGVYFCASSQDLTLAQFFGPGTRLTVL.